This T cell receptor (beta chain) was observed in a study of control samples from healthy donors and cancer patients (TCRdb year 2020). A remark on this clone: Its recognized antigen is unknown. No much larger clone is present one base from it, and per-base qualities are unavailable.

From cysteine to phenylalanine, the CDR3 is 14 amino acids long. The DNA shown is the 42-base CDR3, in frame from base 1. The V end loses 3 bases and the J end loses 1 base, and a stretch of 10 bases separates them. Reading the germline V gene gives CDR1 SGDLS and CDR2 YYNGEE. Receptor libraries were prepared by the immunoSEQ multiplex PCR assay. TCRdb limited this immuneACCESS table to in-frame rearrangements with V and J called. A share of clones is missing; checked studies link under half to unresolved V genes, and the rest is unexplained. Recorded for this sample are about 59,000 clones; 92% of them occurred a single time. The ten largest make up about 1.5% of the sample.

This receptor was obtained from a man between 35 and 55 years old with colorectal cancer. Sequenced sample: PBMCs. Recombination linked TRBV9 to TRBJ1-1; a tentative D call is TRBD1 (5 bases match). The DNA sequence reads TGTGCCAGCAGCGCGGGACCCGGGAACACTGAAGCTTTCTTT. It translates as CASSAGPGNTEAFF.